This TCR beta chain was observed in a study of T cell responses to AZD1222 COVID-19 vaccine. General observations from the study: Spike-specific TCR breadth and depth grew following two AZD1222 doses. Donors were mostly white British, more females; clonal diversity possibly underestimated. The study sampled repertoires only after the peak T cell response.

Notes on this clone: The antigen remains undetermined.

V shed 4 bases and J 4 bases; nucleotides not matched to a gene: 12. There are 17 residues in the CDR3. In germline, CDR1 is SGHDN, CDR2 FVKESK. The data were produced by immunoSEQ multiplex PCR, yet TCRdb's version contains in-frame clones alone and is incomplete. Here the sample spans about 130,000 clones, over 90% being singletons. V gene TRBV14 combines with J gene TRBJ1-2; 10 positions match TRBD1. This TCR was recovered from an adult in good health. This specimen was peripheral blood, taken on day 0 of AZD1222 vaccination. The CDR3 region has the DNA TGTGCCAGCAGCCGTCGGGACAGGGGTTCATCTGGCTATGGCTACACCTTC. Its protein product is CASSRRDRGSSGYGYTF.